These 23 T cell receptor beta chains were sequenced from one sample in a study of T cell responses to AZD1222 COVID-19 vaccine. Using immunoSEQ multiplex PCR, the repertoire was profiled, and TCRdb retains in-frame clones only, with some absent. The sample has more than 140,000 clones, around 90% seen once. Specimen: peripheral blood, collected on day 0 of AZD1222 vaccination. These receptors were collected from an adult in good health.

The rearrangement uses TRBV18 and TRBJ2-7, with TRBD1 identical over 7 bases. CDR1 is KGHSH, CDR2 LQKENI, per germline. The J segment lost 0 bases and the V segment lost 3 bases, leaving 8 bases of the junction unmatched. The CDR3 sequence is 16 residues long. CDR3 nucleotide sequence: TGTGCCAGCTCACCCAGGGACAGAGCCAGCTCCTACGAGCAGTACTTC. This translates into CASSPRDRASSYEQYF.

The CDR3 DNA reads TGTGCCAGCAGCTTCGACAGGTTAGAGACCCAGTACTTC. Translating it yields CASSFDRLETQYF. The chain employs TRBV5-8 and TRBJ2-5; maybe TRBD1 (6 bases). The germline CDR1 and CDR2 sequences are SGHTS and YDEGEE. The CDR3 runs to 13 residues. V was trimmed by 2 bases and J by 4 bases, leaving 9 bases between them.

The CDR3 here is CASSLERSNTEAFF. As DNA, the CDR3 is TGTGCCAGCAGCTTAGAACGGTCGAACACTGAAGCTTTCTTT. This chain uses TRBV7-9 with TRBJ1-1; unclear D gene. Germline CDR1 reads SEHNR; CDR2 reads FQNEAQ (reference sequence). The CDR3 spans 14 residues. Trimming left V 1 base short and J 1 base short, with 7 bases between.

The chain recombines TRBV27 with TRBJ1-2; D not resolved. The CDR3 covers 16 residues. V shed 2 bases and J shed 2 bases, with 15 bases lying between them. Per the germline V gene, CDR1 is MNHEY and CDR2 is SMNVEV (reference sequence). CDR3 sequence: CASSLRYTGRNYGYTF. In DNA, the CDR3 is TGTGCCAGCAGTTTAAGGTATACTGGACGGAACTATGGCTACACCTTC.

CDR3 region: CASSQGPGTGAAGELFF. The CDR3 DNA sequence: TGCGCCAGCAGCCAAGGACCCGGGACAGGGGCCGCCGGGGAGCTGTTTTTT. The V gene is TRBV4-1, the J gene TRBJ2-2; 10 positions agree with TRBD1. V shed 1 base and J 6 bases; nucleotides not matched to a gene: 8. There are 17 residues in the CDR3. Germline assignment: CDR1 MGHRA and CDR2 YSYEKL.

The chain has TRBV3-1 (or the pseudogene TRBV3-2) and TRBJ2-2; 10 positions agree with TRBD1. CDR1 and CDR2 from the germline V gene are LGHDT and YNNKEL (reference sequence). This CDR3 has 15 amino acids. V gave up 2 bases and J gave up 4 bases; unmatched junction bases: 1. The CDR3 spells CASSQRTGGTGELFF. CDR3 DNA sequence: TGTGCCAGCAGCCAACGGACAGGGGGCACCGGGGAGCTGTTTTTT.

The chain carries TRBV28 and TRBJ2-1; maybe TRBD1 (6 bases). The V gene lost 6 bases and the J gene lost 4 bases, with 19 bases spanning the gap. In germline, CDR1 is MDHEN, CDR2 SYDVKM. The CDR3 covers 16 residues. DNA for the CDR3: TGTGCCAGCAGCCCAACAGGGATGGCGGCTTACAATGAGCAGTTCTTC. Translated, it gives CASSPTGMAAYNEQFF.

The chain employs TRBV6-5 and TRBJ2-7; 11 bases are shared with TRBD1. Germline V gives CDR1 MNHEY, CDR2 SVGAGI. Germline trimming cut 7 bases from V and 6 bases from J; bases unmatched to any gene: 11. The CDR3 runs 15 residues. CDR3 amino acids: CASTPTPDRGLEQYF. The CDR3, as DNA: TGTGCCAGCACTCCCACCCCGGACAGGGGGCTCGAGCAGTACTTC.

This chain links TRBV5-1 with TRBJ2-2, with 8 nucleotides matching TRBD2. CDR3 length: 14 amino acids. CDR1 and CDR2 (germline): SGHRS, YFSETQ. Germline trimming cut 5 bases from V and 5 bases from J; bases unmatched to any gene: 5. CDR3 nucleotide sequence: TGCGCCAGCAGATCGCGGGAGGTAACCGGGGAGCTGTTTTTT. Encoded protein: CASRSREVTGELFF. Full variable domain (rest looked up from reference TRBV5-1 and TRBJ2-2): KAGVTQTPRYLIKTRGQQVTLSCSPISGHRSVSWYQQTPGQGLQFLFEYFSETQRNKGNFPGRFSGRQFSNSRSEMNVSTLELGDSALYLCASRSREVTGELFFGEGSRLTVL.

The V gene is TRBV6-5, the J gene TRBJ2-2, with D perhaps TRBD1 (5 bases). The germline V gene has CDR1 MNHEY and CDR2 SVGAGI. CDR3 length equals 14 residues. V lost 6 bases, J lost 3 bases, and 11 bases lay in between. CDR3: CASSYDRYTGELFF. The CDR3 region has the DNA TGTGCCAGCAGCTACGACAGATACACCGGGGAGCTGTTTTTT.

This rearrangement joins TRBV9 to TRBJ2-1; TRBD2 aligns across 14 bases. Germline V lookup: CDR1 SGDLS, CDR2 YYNGEE. This CDR3 is 17 amino acids long. The J segment lost 8 bases and the V segment lost 3 bases, leaving 10 bases of the junction unmatched. CDR3: CASSDSPTSGREDEQFF. The CDR3 region has the DNA TGTGCCAGCAGCGACTCACCGACTAGCGGGAGGGAGGATGAGCAGTTCTTC.

DNA for the CDR3: TGTGCCAGCAGCTTAGGTGCTAACTATGGCTACACCTTC. Protein product: CASSLGANYGYTF. V is TRBV7-2 and J is TRBJ1-2; D gene uncertain. CDR1 and CDR2 from the germline V gene are SGHTA and FQGNSA. Trimming removed 1 base from V and 0 bases from J, with 3 bases in between. This CDR3 is 13 amino acids long.

The V gene is TRBV9, the J gene TRBJ2-1; 12 nucleotides match TRBD1. This CDR3 has 17 amino acids. V gave up 5 bases and J gave up 5 bases; unmatched junction bases: 11. Germline loops: CDR1 SGDLS, CDR2 YYNGEE. The DNA for the CDR3 is TGTGCCAGCAGTATCCTTCCGGGACAGGGGGCTCACAATGAGCAGTTCTTC. Protein sequence: CASSILPGQGAHNEQFF.

The chain carries TRBV5-5 and TRBJ2-2, with TRBD1 matching 10 bases. From germline, CDR1 is SGHKS and CDR2 YYEKEE (reference sequence). Trimming cost V 4 bases and J 2 bases; bases outside gene matches: 8. The CDR3 sequence is 17 residues long. CDR3 sequence: CASSTTGTGVNTGELFF. CDR3 DNA: TGTGCCAGCAGCACCACCGGGACAGGGGTTAACACCGGGGAGCTGTTTTTT.

The chain uses TRBV4-1 and TRBJ1-6; maybe TRBD1 (6 bases). Germline lookup yields CDR1 MGHRA and CDR2 YSYEKL. The CDR3 loop spans 15 amino acids. The germline V and J ends were trimmed by 0 bases and 6 bases, with 9 bases remaining between them. The CDR3 coding sequence is TGCGCCAGCAGCCAAGAGGAGGGGGGTAATTCACCCCTCCACTTT. Protein product: CASSQEEGGNSPLHF.

CDR3 bases: TGTGCCAGCAGTGAAGGAGGAAATCAGGAAAAACTGTTTTTT. Its protein product is CASSEGGNQEKLFF. The genes are TRBV2 and TRBJ1-4, with D unresolved. Trimming left V 1 base short and J 8 bases short, with 11 bases between. CDR1 and CDR2 (germline): SNHLY, FYNNEI. The CDR3 is 14 amino acids.

The rearrangement uses TRBV2 and TRBJ1-4; D is undetermined. CDR1 and CDR2 (germline): SNHLY, FYNNEI. The V end was cut by 4 bases, the J end by 9 bases, with 12 bases between. The CDR3 spans 13 residues. The DNA of the CDR3 is TGTGCCAGCAGTGTTGCTGTCACCCAAAAACTGTTTTTT. The encoded protein is CASSVAVTQKLFF.

The V gene is TRBV19, the J gene TRBJ2-2, with D perhaps TRBD1 (5 bases). The CDR3 runs to 14 residues. Germline V CDR1 and CDR2: LNHDA, SQIVND (reference sequence). V was cut by 4 bases and J by 2 bases, with 8 bases left in between. In DNA, the CDR3 is TGTGCCAGTAGTAGCCAGGGCAACACCGGGGAGCTGTTTTTT. This encodes CASSSQGNTGELFF.

V gene TRBV7-2 combines with J gene TRBJ2-5, with D maybe TRBD2 (5 bases). CDR1 SGHTA and CDR2 FQGNSA come from the germline V gene. The length of the CDR3 is 13 residues. The V gene lost 4 bases and the J gene lost 9 bases, with 15 bases spanning the gap. The CDR3: CASSSDGVSAQYF. CDR3 nucleotide sequence: TGTGCCAGCAGCTCCGACGGGGTTTCGGCCCAGTACTTC.

The chain recombines TRBV5-4 with TRBJ2-1; TRBD2 matches 7 bases. The V gene's germline CDR1 is SGHNT and CDR2 YYREEE (reference sequence). The CDR3 covers 16 residues. With V trimmed by 4 bases and J by 4 bases, 11 bases remained unmatched. Here the CDR3 DNA reads TGTGCCAGCAGCCCGGGGGGAGCAACAAGTTACAATGAGCAGTTCTTC. As protein: CASSPGGATSYNEQFF.

The rearrangement links TRBV7-9 to TRBJ2-1; TRBD2 aligns across 9 bases. The CDR3 has 13 residues. Germline V gene sequence: CDR1 SEHNR, CDR2 FQNEAQ (reference sequence). With 8 bases clipped from V and 7 bases from J, the junction kept 6 bases outside the gene matches. As DNA, the CDR3 is TGTGCCAGCGTAGCGGGAGTTTATAATGAGCAGTTCTTC. It codes for CASVAGVYNEQFF.

V and J are TRBV19 and TRBJ2-1, with D perhaps matching TRBD2 (6 bases). There are 17 residues in the CDR3. Trimming cost V 3 bases and J 0 bases, with 15 bases left between them. Germline assignment: CDR1 LNHDA and CDR2 SQIVND (reference sequence). Written as DNA, the CDR3 is TGTGCCAGTAGTATTGTGGCGGGACTTAGCTCCTACAATGAGCAGTTCTTC. Amino acid sequence: CASSIVAGLSSYNEQFF.

V and J are TRBV27 and TRBJ2-3, with 12 bases fitting TRBD2. The ends lost 6 bases at V and 0 bases at J; junction bases unmatched: 13. This CDR3 comprises 19 residues. The germline CDR1 and CDR2 sequences are MNHEY and SMNVEV (reference sequence). CDR3 sequence: CASSQPGLAGSHSTDTQYF. The CDR3 nucleotides are TGTGCCAGCAGCCAGCCGGGACTAGCGGGTTCCCATAGCACAGATACGCAGTATTTT.